Shown below are 9 T cell receptor beta chains from a single sample sequenced in a study of T cell clones after liver transplantation. The assay was immunoSEQ multiplex PCR, and TCRdb's table has in-frame clones only and misses some. Among about 16,000 clones listed, 80% were seen once. This specimen consisted of CD8+ T cells from blood, obtained about 50 months after liver transplant. The receptor source for this set is a human patient who received a liver transplant. Some T cells may have originated in the graft donor.

V and J are TRBV27 and TRBJ2-1; perhaps TRBD2 as D (5 bases). V gave up 0 bases and J gave up 8 bases, with 11 bases separating them. This CDR3 spans 14 amino acids. Germline loops: CDR1 MNHEY, CDR2 SMNVEV (reference sequence). The CDR3 sequence: CASSLSGGFDEQFF. For the CDR3, the DNA is TGTGCCAGCAGTTTATCAGGAGGTTTTGATGAGCAGTTCTTC.

V and J are TRBV19 and TRBJ2-3; D may be TRBD2 (6 bases). Germline V gene lookup returns CDR1 LNHDA and CDR2 SQIVND (reference sequence). Trimming took 3 bases from V and 7 from J, leaving 17 bases between them. The CDR3 covers 15 residues. This chain's CDR3 is CASSMDSDYLHTQYF. CDR3 coding DNA: TGTGCCAGTAGTATGGACTCGGACTATCTCCATACGCAGTATTTT.

V usage is TRBV14 and J usage is TRBJ2-3, with a weak D call TRBD1 (5 bases). Trimming took 4 bases from V and 2 from J, leaving 10 bases between them. This CDR3 has 14 residues. Germline V CDR1 and CDR2: SGHDN, FVKESK. CDR3 nucleotide sequence: TGTGCCAGCAGCCCCGACAGCGTCACAGATACGCAGTATTTT. The encoded protein is CASSPDSVTDTQYF.

The chain recombines TRBV5-6 with TRBJ2-5; D possibly uses TRBD1 or TRBD2 (5 bases each). The CDR3 has 12 residues. Looked up from germline, CDR1 is SGHDT and CDR2 is YYEEEE. Trimming cost V 3 bases and J 3 bases, with 6 bases left between them. This chain's CDR3 is CASSWDEETQYF. As DNA, the CDR3 is TGTGCCAGCAGCTGGGACGAAGAGACCCAGTACTTC.

This sequence joins TRBV5-1 and TRBJ2-1, with 7 bases lining up with TRBD2. From germline, CDR1 is SGHRS and CDR2 YFSETQ. There are 16 residues in the CDR3. With V trimmed by 4 bases and J by 6 bases, 13 bases remained unmatched. The CDR3 DNA follows: TGCGCCAGCAGCCTAAAACTAGCGAAGAGATTCAATGAGCAGTTCTTC. This gives the protein CASSLKLAKRFNEQFF.

J is TRBJ2-7 and V is TRBV11-2, with unresolved D. Germline CDR1 is SGHAT and CDR2 is FQNNGV. CDR3 length equals 11 residues. V shed 1 base and J shed 6 bases, with 4 bases lying between them. The CDR3 spells CASSLGSEQYF. In DNA, the CDR3 is TGTGCCAGCAGCTTAGGGTCCGAGCAGTACTTC.

J is TRBJ2-3 and V is TRBV5-1; 8 bases are a match to TRBD2. The germline CDR1 and CDR2 sequences are SGHRS and YFSETQ. This CDR3 is built from 15 residues. J was trimmed by 4 bases and V by 5 bases; bases with no gene match: 9. DNA for the CDR3: TGCGCCAGCAGGGATGCGGGGGGTTGGGCAGATACGCAGTATTTT. Protein product: CASRDAGGWADTQYF.

This rearrangement joins TRBV11-2 to TRBJ1-4; D is perhaps TRBD1 (5 bases). The CDR3 has 16 amino acids. V gave up 4 bases and J gave up 0 bases, with 12 bases separating them. Germline V lookup: CDR1 SGHAT, CDR2 FQNNGV. CDR3 bases: TGTGCCAGCAGCTCCGGACATTACTCAACTAATGAAAAACTGTTTTTT. Encoded protein: CASSSGHYSTNEKLFF.

Notes on this clone: Other DNA variants within this sample encode the same CDR3. This chain uses TRBV7-3 with TRBJ1-1; no clear D. The V gene's germline CDR1 is SGHTA and CDR2 FQGTGA. The CDR3 is 15 residues long. V lost 0 bases to trimming and J lost 1 base, with 9 bases between them. CDR3 in DNA: TGTGCCAGCAGCTTAACGGTCGGGGAGAACACTGAAGCTTTCTTT. Translation gives CASSLTVGENTEAFF.